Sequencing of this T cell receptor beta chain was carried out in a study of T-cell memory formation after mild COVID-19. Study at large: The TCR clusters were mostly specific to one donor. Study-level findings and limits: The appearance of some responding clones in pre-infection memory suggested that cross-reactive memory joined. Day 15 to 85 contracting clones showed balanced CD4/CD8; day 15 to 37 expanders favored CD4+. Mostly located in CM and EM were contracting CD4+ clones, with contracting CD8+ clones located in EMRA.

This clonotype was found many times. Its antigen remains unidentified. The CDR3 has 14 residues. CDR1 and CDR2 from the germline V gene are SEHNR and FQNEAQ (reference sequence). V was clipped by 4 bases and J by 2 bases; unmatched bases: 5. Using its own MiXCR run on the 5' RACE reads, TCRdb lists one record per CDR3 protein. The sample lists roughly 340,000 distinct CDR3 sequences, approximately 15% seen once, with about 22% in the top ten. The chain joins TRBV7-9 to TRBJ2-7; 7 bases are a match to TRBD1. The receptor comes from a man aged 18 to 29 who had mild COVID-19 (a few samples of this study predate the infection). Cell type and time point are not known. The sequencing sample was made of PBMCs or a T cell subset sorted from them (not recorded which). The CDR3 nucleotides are TGTGCCAGCAGCTCATGGGGACAGACCTACGAGCAGTACTTC. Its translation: CASSSWGQTYEQYF.